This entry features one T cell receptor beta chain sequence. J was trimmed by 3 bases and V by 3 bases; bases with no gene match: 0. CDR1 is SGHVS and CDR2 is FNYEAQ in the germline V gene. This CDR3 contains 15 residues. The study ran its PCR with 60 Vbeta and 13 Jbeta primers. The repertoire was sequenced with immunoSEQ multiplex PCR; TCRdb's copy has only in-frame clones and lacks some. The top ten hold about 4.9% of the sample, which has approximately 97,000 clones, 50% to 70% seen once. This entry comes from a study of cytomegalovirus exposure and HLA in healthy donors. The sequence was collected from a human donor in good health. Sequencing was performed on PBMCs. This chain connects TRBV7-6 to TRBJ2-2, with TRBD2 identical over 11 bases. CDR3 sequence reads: CASSFSGRDTGELFF. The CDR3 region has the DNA TGTGCCAGCAGCTTTAGCGGGAGGGACACCGGGGAGCTGTTTTTT.